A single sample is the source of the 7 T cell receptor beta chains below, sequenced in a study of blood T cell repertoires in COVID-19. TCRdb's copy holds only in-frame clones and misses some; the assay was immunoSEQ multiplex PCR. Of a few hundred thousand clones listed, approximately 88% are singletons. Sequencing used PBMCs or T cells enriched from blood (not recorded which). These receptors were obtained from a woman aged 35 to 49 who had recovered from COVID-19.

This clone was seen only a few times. The DNA for the CDR3 is TGTGCCAGCAACCGACAGGGGGCGAACATTCAGTACTTC. It yields the protein CASNRQGANIQYF. V is TRBV6-5 and J is TRBJ2-4; 10 bases agree with TRBD1. The germline V gene encodes CDR1 MNHEY and CDR2 SVGAGI. V lost 7 bases to trimming and J lost 7 bases; unmatched junction nucleotides: 4. The CDR3 extends over 13 amino acids.

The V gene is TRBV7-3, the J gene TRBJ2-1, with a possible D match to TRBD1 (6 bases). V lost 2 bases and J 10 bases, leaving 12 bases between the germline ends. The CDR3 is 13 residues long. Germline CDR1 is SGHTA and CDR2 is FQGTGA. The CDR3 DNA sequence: TGTGCCAGCAGCTTAGGCCAGGGGTACGAGCAGTTCTTC. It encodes CASSLGQGYEQFF.

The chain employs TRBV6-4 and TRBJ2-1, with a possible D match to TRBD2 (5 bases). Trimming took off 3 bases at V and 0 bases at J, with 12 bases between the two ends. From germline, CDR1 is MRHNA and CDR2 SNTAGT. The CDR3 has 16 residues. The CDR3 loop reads CASSDQSGTSYNEQFF. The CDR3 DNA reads TGTGCCAGCAGTGATCAGAGCGGTACCTCCTACAATGAGCAGTTCTTC.

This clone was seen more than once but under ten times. CDR3 in DNA: TGTGCCAGCAGCTTAGTCGGACAGGGAATCAATGAGCAGTTCTTC. It yields the protein CASSLVGQGINEQFF. This chain connects TRBV7-2 to TRBJ2-1; 8 nucleotides line up with TRBD1. Germline assignment: CDR1 SGHTA and CDR2 FQGNSA. The CDR3 covers 15 residues. With 1 base clipped from V and 6 bases from J, the junction kept 5 bases outside the gene matches.

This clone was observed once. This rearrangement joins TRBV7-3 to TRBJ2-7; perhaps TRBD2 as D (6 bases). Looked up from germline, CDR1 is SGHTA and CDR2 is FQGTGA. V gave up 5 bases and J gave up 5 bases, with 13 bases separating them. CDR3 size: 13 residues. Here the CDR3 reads CASSRGLGNEQYF. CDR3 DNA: TGTGCCAGCAGCCGGGGACTGGGAAACGAGCAGTACTTC.

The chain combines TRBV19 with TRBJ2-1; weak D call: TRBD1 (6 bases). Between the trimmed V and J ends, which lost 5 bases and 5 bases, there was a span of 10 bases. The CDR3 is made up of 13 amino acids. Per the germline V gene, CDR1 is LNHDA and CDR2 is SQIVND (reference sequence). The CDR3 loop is CASSPGQNNEQFF. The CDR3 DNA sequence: TGTGCCAGTAGTCCCGGACAGAACAATGAGCAGTTCTTC.

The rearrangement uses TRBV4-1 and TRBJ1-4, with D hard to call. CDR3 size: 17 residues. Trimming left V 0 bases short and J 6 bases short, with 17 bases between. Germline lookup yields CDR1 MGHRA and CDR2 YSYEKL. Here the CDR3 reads CASSQDEGAITHEKLFF. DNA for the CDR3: TGCGCCAGCAGCCAAGATGAGGGCGCGATTACGCATGAAAAACTGTTTTTT.